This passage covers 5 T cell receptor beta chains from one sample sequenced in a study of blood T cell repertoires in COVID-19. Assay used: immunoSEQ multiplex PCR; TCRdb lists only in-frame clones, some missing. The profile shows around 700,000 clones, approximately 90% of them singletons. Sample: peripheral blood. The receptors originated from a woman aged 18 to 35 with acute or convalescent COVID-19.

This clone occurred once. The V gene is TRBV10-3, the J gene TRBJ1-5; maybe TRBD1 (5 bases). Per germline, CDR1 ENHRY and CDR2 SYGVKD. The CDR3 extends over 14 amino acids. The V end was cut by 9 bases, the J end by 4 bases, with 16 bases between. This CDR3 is CAIQDGQLNQPQHF. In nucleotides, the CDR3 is TGTGCCATACAAGATGGACAATTGAATCAGCCCCAGCATTTT.

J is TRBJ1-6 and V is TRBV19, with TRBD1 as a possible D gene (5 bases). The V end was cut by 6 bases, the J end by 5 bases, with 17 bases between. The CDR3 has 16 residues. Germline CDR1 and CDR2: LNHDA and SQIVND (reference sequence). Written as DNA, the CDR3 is TGTGCCAGTAGCATAAGGGGCTTCGCGCATAATTCACCCCTCCACTTT. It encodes CASSIRGFAHNSPLHF. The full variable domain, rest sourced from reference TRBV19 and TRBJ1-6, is DGGITQSPKYLFRKEGQNVTLSCEQNLNHDAMYWYRQDPGQGLRLIYYSQIVNDFQKGDIAEGYSVSREKKESFPLTVTSAQKNPTAFYLCASSIRGFAHNSPLHFGNGTRLTVT.

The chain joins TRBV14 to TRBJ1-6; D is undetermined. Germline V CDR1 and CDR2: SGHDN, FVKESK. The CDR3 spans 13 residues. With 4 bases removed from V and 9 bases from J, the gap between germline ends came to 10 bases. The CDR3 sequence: CASSLTDSSPLHF. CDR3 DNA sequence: TGTGCCAGCAGCCTCACGGACTCTTCACCCCTCCACTTT.

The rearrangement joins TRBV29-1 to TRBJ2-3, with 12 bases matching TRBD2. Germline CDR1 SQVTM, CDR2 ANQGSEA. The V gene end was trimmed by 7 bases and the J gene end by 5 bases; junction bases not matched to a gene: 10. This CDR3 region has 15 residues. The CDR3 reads CSAQPLAGGVDTQYF. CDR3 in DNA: TGCAGCGCCCAACCTCTAGCGGGGGGGGTAGATACGCAGTATTTT.

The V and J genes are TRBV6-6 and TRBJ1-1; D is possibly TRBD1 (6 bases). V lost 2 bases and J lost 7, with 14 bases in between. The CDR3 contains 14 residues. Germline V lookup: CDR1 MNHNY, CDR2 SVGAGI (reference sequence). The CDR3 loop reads CASSYATGPDEAFF. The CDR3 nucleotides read TGTGCCAGCAGTTACGCTACAGGGCCCGATGAAGCTTTCTTT.